The present T cell receptor (beta chain) was sequenced within a study of OX40 agonist ivuxolimab in advanced cancers. Across the study: Previous treatment with anti-PD-1, anti-PD-L1 or anti-CTLA-4 therapy was allowed; roughly 40% had received some. Partial responses were achieved by three patients, of whom one had hepatocellular carcinoma and two had cutaneous melanoma.

This clone was observed a single time. Antigen: not known. Points from the study as a whole: Clonal expansion was seen in CD4+ and CD8+ blood T cells by week 6 at 0.1 to 3.0 mg/kg.

V dropped 3 bases and J dropped 3 bases, with 11 bases sitting between them. CDR3 length equals 14 residues. Germline V gene data show CDR1 as LNHDA and CDR2 as SQIVND (reference sequence). Produced via immunoSEQ multiplex PCR; TCRdb's table is partial and in-frame only. This repertoire shows 65,000 to 95,000 clones, approximately 86% found once; its top ten account for less than 0.85%. The sequenced sample was CD4+ or CD8+ T cells sorted from blood, obtained in a trial of the OX40 agonist ivuxolimab. The receptor comes from an adult with an advanced solid tumor such as melanoma, head and neck, liver or kidney cancer. The genes are TRBV19 and TRBJ2-5; D gene ambiguous. For the CDR3, the DNA is TGTGCCAGTAGTATTTTTGGAGCCAAAGAGACCCAGTACTTC. Residues: CASSIFGAKETQYF.